Reported below is one TCR beta chain. The antigen is not known. The sample is drawn from a study of cytomegalovirus exposure and HLA in healthy donors. General study findings and limits: Most TCR sequences showed up rarely, but some public TCRs showed up in many donors. It was found in a later analysis that first-cohort TCR clusters tended to co-occur in the 120 validation repertoires. Three CMV-associated chains proved CMV antigen-specific in vitro.

Produced via immunoSEQ multiplex PCR; TCRdb's table is partial and in-frame only. The profile shows under 100,000 clones, around 96% of them singletons. Per the germline V gene, CDR1 is SGDLS and CDR2 is YYNGEE. This CDR3 contains 15 residues. V was cut by 3 bases and J by 1 base, with 13 bases left in between. This sequence was found in a man younger than 30 in good health and CMV-seronegative. Input material: PBMCs. V usage is TRBV9 and J usage is TRBJ1-2; D is perhaps TRBD1 (5 bases). The CDR3, as DNA: TGTGCCAGCAGCGCTACAGGTGTAAGTAACTATGGCTACACCTTC. Its translation: CASSATGVSNYGYTF. The whole variable domain, remainder taken from reference TRBV9 and TRBJ1-2, is DSGVTQTPKHLITATGQRVTLRCSPRSGDLSVYWYQQSLDQGLQFLIQYYNGEERAKGNILERFSAQQFPDLHSELNLSSLELGDSALYFCASSATGVSNYGYTFGSGTRLTVV.